One sample yielded the 12 T cell receptor beta chains listed below, sequenced in a study of cytomegalovirus exposure and HLA in healthy donors. The PCR contained 60 Vbeta and 13 Jbeta primers. The table came from immunoSEQ multiplex PCR; TCRdb's copy has only in-frame clones and leaves some out. The data contain over 200,000 clones, 75% of them singletons. Sequencing was carried out using PBMCs. Every receptor here comes from a woman in her 30s in good health and CMV-seronegative.

The CDR3 loop is CAISDTPYYEQYF. CDR3 nucleotides: TGTGCCATCAGTGATACACCTTACTACGAGCAGTACTTC. The chain recombines TRBV10-3 with TRBJ2-7, with D hard to call. CDR1 and CDR2 from the germline V gene are ENHRY and SYGVKD. The CDR3 is 13 amino acids. V lost 3 bases and J lost 3, with 9 bases in between.

The V gene is TRBV5-1, the J gene TRBJ2-5, with 10 bases lining up with TRBD1. Germline lookup yields CDR1 SGHRS and CDR2 YFSETQ. The CDR3 contains 16 residues. V dropped 2 bases and J dropped 4; count of bases not matched to a gene: 8. The CDR3 DNA reads as TGCGCCAGCAGCTTAACGGGACAGGGGTTACGAGAGACCCAGTACTTC. Its protein product is CASSLTGQGLRETQYF. Complete variable domain (other parts from reference TRBV5-1 and TRBJ2-5): KAGVTQTPRYLIKTRGQQVTLSCSPISGHRSVSWYQQTPGQGLQFLFEYFSETQRNKGNFPGRFSGRQFSNSRSEMNVSTLELGDSALYLCASSLTGQGLRETQYFGPGTRLLVL.

The rearrangement uses TRBV30 and TRBJ2-5; maybe TRBD2 (6 bases). This CDR3 comprises 13 residues. V lost 5 bases, J lost 11 bases, and 21 bases lay in between. Germline CDR1 and CDR2: GTSNPN and SVGIG (reference sequence). The CDR3: CAWAGIRAGEQYF. The CDR3 DNA follows: TGTGCCTGGGCGGGGATTAGGGCGGGTGAGCAGTACTTC.

J is TRBJ2-1 and V is TRBV11-2; 11 bases fit TRBD2. J gave up 3 bases and V 5 bases, and 9 bases lay outside the gene matches. The CDR3 has 17 amino acids. Germline-derived CDR1 and CDR2 are SGHAT and FQNNGV. The CDR3 reads CASSPPLAGGGYNEQFF. The CDR3 DNA sequence: TGTGCCAGCAGCCCGCCTTTAGCGGGAGGGGGCTACAATGAGCAGTTCTTC.

V usage is TRBV28 and J usage is TRBJ2-7; maybe TRBD2 (5 bases). This CDR3 has 13 residues. The V gene's germline CDR1 is MDHEN and CDR2 SYDVKM. V lost 6 bases, J lost 5 bases, and 14 bases lay in between. The chain's CDR3 is CASRGPERDEQYF. The CDR3 DNA is TGTGCCAGCAGAGGACCTGAGAGGGACGAGCAGTACTTC.

Only one count was recorded for this clone. The chain combines TRBV5-1 with TRBJ1-4; possibly TRBD1 for D (6 bases). The CDR3 is 14 amino acids. Germline CDR1 reads SGHRS; CDR2 reads YFSETQ. Trimming left V 0 bases short and J 4 bases short, with 7 bases between. DNA for the CDR3: TGCGCCAGCAGCTTGGCAGGGGTTAATGAAAAACTGTTTTTT. It encodes CASSLAGVNEKLFF.

This chain connects TRBV7-8 to TRBJ1-5; tentatively, D is TRBD1 (6 bases). CDR3 size: 14 residues. V was cut by 6 bases and J by 5 bases, with 14 bases left in between. Per germline, CDR1 SGHVS and CDR2 FQNEAQ. In DNA form, the CDR3 reads TGTGCCAGCAGTTCAGGGGTAGGGGATCAGCCCCAGCATTTT. Its translation: CASSSGVGDQPQHF.

J is TRBJ2-3 and V is TRBV5-4; TRBD2 aligns across 7 bases. Trimming removed 4 bases from V and 11 bases from J; junction bases left unmatched: 10. Germline-derived CDR1 and CDR2 are SGHNT and YYREEE (reference sequence). This CDR3 comprises 13 residues. The chain's CDR3 is CASSQDSGGRQYF. The CDR3 nucleotides read TGTGCCAGCAGCCAAGATTCGGGCGGGAGGCAGTATTTT.

The V and J genes are TRBV23-1 and TRBJ1-1, with unresolved D. TRBV23-1 is an open reading frame, and its role is uncertain. This CDR3 has 12 amino acids. V gave up 3 bases and J gave up 6 bases, with 8 bases separating them. In nucleotides, the CDR3 is TGCGCCAGCAGTCAGAGTAAACCTGAAGCTTTCTTT. Encoded protein: CASSQSKPEAFF.

The chain recombines TRBV11-2 with TRBJ2-3; D is uncertain. The CDR3 contains 13 residues. Trimming left V 5 bases short and J 11 bases short, with 17 bases between. Germline CDR1 is SGHAT and CDR2 is FQNNGV. CDR3 amino acids: CASSPARVTWQYF. CDR3 in DNA: TGTGCCAGCAGCCCAGCGCGAGTTACGTGGCAGTATTTT.

V gene TRBV25-1 combines with J gene TRBJ2-3; 9 bases agree with TRBD1. CDR3 length: 14 amino acids. Germline V gene data show CDR1 as MGHDK and CDR2 as SYGVNS. V lost 4 bases and J lost 4; bases outside the gene matches: 3. CDR3 amino acids: CASSVTGGSDTQYF. CDR3 sequence (DNA): TGTGCCAGCAGTGTAACAGGGGGCTCAGATACGCAGTATTTT.

The chain joins TRBV7-9 to TRBJ2-5; 8 positions agree with TRBD2. Unmatched junction bases numbered 5, after V lost 4 bases and J lost 4 bases. CDR1 and CDR2 from the germline V gene are SEHNR and FQNEAQ (reference sequence). The CDR3 runs 14 residues. In DNA, the CDR3 is TGTGCCAGCAGCTCGTGGACTAGCCCAGAGACCCAGTACTTC. Residues: CASSSWTSPETQYF.